This T cell receptor (beta chain) stems from a study of T-cell reconstitution after alpha-beta-depleted transplantation in children. This sample's TCRbeta library carried unique molecular identifier barcodes. TCRdb reprocessed the PCR reads with MiXCR, giving one entry per CDR3 protein. The sample includes 610,000 or so distinct CDR3 sequences, over 25% of them seen just once. Germline loops: CDR1 MNHEY, CDR2 SMNVEV (reference sequence). The CDR3 spans 13 residues. Trimming took 3 bases from V and 5 from J, leaving 11 bases between them. A few counts support this clonotype. The sequence was obtained from a boy younger than two with Wiskott-Aldrich syndrome, due to receive a stem cell transplant. The gene calls are TRBV27 and TRBJ2-7; perhaps TRBD1 as D (6 bases). The sample in question was PBMCs, obtained before TCRalphabeta/CD19-depleted stem cell transplant. The DNA of the CDR3 is TGTGCCAGCAGTTTTGTAGGGGGACACGAGCAGTACTTC. Protein sequence: CASSFVGGHEQYF.